This TCR beta chain was sequenced for a study of blood T cell repertoires in COVID-19. For the study at large: Acute-phase and convalescent COVID-19 samples originated in the United States, Italy and Spain.

Sequencing was performed with immunoSEQ multiplex PCR; in TCRdb, only in-frame clones are kept and a portion is missing. The sample consists of tens of thousands of clones, 70% to 80% of them appearing once. CDR1 is KGHSH and CDR2 is LQKENI in the germline V gene. The CDR3 is 18 amino acids. Trimming pared 0 bases from V and 5 bases from J, leaving 21 bases between. The sample holds a few counts of this clone. This receptor was identified in a human donor in a cohort sampled during active COVID-19. Input material: peripheral blood. The chain joins TRBV18 to TRBJ2-3, with D perhaps TRBD1 (6 bases). CDR3 protein: CASSPPNRDTRTGDTQYF. DNA for the CDR3: TGTGCCAGCTCACCACCGAACAGGGACACCCGGACTGGAGATACGCAGTATTTT.